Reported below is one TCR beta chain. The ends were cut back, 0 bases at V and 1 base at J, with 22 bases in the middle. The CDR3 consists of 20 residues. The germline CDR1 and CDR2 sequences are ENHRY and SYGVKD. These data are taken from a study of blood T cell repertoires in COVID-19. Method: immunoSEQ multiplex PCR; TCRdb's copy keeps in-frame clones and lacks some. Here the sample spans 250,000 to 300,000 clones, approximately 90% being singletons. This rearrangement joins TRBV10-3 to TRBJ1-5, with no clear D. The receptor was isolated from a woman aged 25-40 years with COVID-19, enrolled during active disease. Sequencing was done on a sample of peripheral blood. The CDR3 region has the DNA TGTGCCATCAGTGAGTCGGTCGGGTTTCCCCCAGAAATAAGCAATCAGCCCCAGCATTTT. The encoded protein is CAISESVGFPPEISNQPQHF.